This T cell receptor (beta chain) was retrieved from a study of a mutant IDH1 vaccine in newly diagnosed glioma. This clone has a single count. Its antigen is not known. At the DNA level, this CDR3 is encoded by other sequences in the same sample as well. Only in-frame clones appear in the TCRdb table, and some are missing; sequencing was by immunoSEQ multiplex PCR. The table lists approximately 45,000 clones, approximately 92% of them singletons. Time point of the sample: week 35, safety follow-up. The study gave 300 ug of mutant IDH1 20-mer peptide per vaccine dose, with topical imiquimod. The CDR3 is made up of 15 amino acids. With 6 bases removed from V and 0 bases from J, the gap between germline ends came to 14 bases. CDR1 is SEHNR, CDR2 FQNEAQ, per germline (reference sequence).

Sequences were derived from PBMCs, sampled from a glioma patient whose treatment included an IDH1 peptide vaccine. This sequence was found in a man aged 45-60 years with glioma. This sequence joins TRBV7-9 and TRBJ2-5; D call uncertain. The CDR3 is CASRSLTEYQETQYF. The CDR3 nucleotides read TGTGCCAGCAGGTCCCTAACTGAGTACCAAGAGACCCAGTACTTC.